Included here is one TCR beta chain sequence, with context. This sample stems from a study of cytomegalovirus exposure and HLA in healthy donors. V shed 0 bases, J shed 6 bases, and the junction held 11 bases outside the gene matches. Germline CDR1 reads LGHNA; CDR2 reads YNFKEQ. The length of the CDR3 is 18 residues. Use of 60 Vbeta and 13 Jbeta primers characterized the PCR. Clones were read by immunoSEQ multiplex PCR, and TCRdb kept only the in-frame ones, dropping some. The sample carries some 150,000 clones, about 72% recorded once. The sequence came from a man aged 55 to 70 in good health and CMV-seronegative. The genes are TRBV4-2 and TRBJ2-1; TRBD2 matches at 10 bases. Sequenced: PBMCs. DNA for the CDR3: TGTGCCAGCAGCCAAGATATGGCGTCAGCGGGGGGGTCCAATGAGCAGTTCTTC. It yields the protein CASSQDMASAGGSNEQFF.